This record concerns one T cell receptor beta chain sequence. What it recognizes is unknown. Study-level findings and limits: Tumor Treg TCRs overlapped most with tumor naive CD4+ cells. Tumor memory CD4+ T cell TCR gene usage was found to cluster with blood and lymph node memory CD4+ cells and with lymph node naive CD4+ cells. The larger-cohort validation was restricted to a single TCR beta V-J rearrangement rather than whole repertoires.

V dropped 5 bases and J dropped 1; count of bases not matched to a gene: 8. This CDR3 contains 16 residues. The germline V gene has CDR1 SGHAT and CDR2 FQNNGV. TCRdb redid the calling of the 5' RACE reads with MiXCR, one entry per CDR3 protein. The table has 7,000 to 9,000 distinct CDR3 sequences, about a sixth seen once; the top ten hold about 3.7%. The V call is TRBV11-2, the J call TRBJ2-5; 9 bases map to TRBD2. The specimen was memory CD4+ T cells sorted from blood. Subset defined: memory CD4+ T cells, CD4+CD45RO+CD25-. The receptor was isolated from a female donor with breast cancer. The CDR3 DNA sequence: TGTGCCAGCAGCGCAACCTGGACTAGCGTCCAAGAGACCCAGTACTTC. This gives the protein CASSATWTSVQETQYF.